This is a list of T cell receptor beta chains from one sample in a study of early T cells in non-severe SARS-CoV-2 infection. TCRdb reprocessed the 5' RACE reads with MiXCR, giving one entry per CDR3 protein. This sample carries tens of thousands of distinct CDR3 sequences, about 9.9% of them seen once, and the ten largest clones take 10% to 13%. The specimen was whole blood. The receptors were sampled from an adult who was a healthcare worker with PCR-confirmed SARS-CoV-2 infection or an uninfected control (not recorded which). The CDR3 runs from the conserved cysteine through the conserved F or W. A D gene is named only where the DNA matches it firmly. Where a row states a size, it is once, few, many or the class of an expanded clone; other rows omit it.

J gene,V gene,clone size,D gene,CDR3 protein,CDR3 DNA
TRBJ2-6,TRBV6-5,many,-,CASSYFEGSGANVLTF,TGTGCCAGCAGTTACTTTGAGGGCTCTGGGGCCAACGTCCTGACTTTC
TRBJ1-5,TRBV12-2,few,-,CASRKPCRHDRMSNQPQHF,TGTGCAAGTCGCAAACCCTGCCGTCATGACAGGATGAGCAATCAGCCCCAGCATTTT
TRBJ2-3,TRBV12-3/TRBV12-4,-,TRBD2,CASTSAGDFTDTQYF,TGTGCCAGCACCTCAGCGGGAGACTTCACAGATACGCAGTATTTT
TRBJ1-5,TRBV6-6,many,TRBD1,CASRVGQYNQPQHF,TGTGCCAGCAGGGTGGGACAGTACAATCAGCCCCAGCATTTT
TRBJ1-5,TRBV6-5,few,-,CASSQQGGSNQPQHF,TGTGCCAGCAGTCAACAAGGGGGGAGCAATCAGCCCCAGCATTTT
TRBJ1-5,TRBV6-6,medium-sized,-,CASSYPVGSGREVGQPQHF,TGTGCCAGCAGTTACCCGGTCGGATCGGGGAGGGAAGTGGGTCAGCCCCAGCATTTT
TRBJ1-2,TRBV20-1,few,-,CSATLPLGAGGYTF,TGCAGTGCTACACTCCCCCTCGGAGCAGGAGGCTACACCTTC
TRBJ2-1,TRBV7-9,many,TRBD2,CASSHRAGRVDEQFF,TGTGCCAGCAGCCACCGGGCAGGGAGGGTCGATGAGCAGTTCTTC
TRBJ2-7,TRBV6-1,many,-,CASKHPGGIGGYYEQYF,TGTGCCAGCAAACACCCTGGGGGAATTGGAGGTTACTACGAGCAGTACTTC
TRBJ2-3,TRBV27,few,TRBD2,CASSLGPSGRTDTQYF,TGTGCCAGCAGTTTAGGTCCTAGCGGGCGCACAGATACGCAGTATTTT
TRBJ2-7,TRBV12-3/TRBV12-4,few,TRBD2,CASSPREGLSYEQYF,TGTGCCAGCAGCCCCCGGGAGGGCCTTTCCTACGAGCAGTACTTC
TRBJ1-2,TRBV28,-,-,CASTLRTDGYTF,TGTGCCAGCACCCTCAGGACAGATGGCTACACCTTC
TRBJ2-7,TRBV7-9,medium-sized,TRBD2,CASSSGLGGEQYF,TGTGCCAGCAGCTCCGGACTAGGAGGCGAGCAGTACTTC
TRBJ2-1,TRBV29-1,many,-,CSAPPWGASYNEQFF,TGCAGCGCCCCGCCGTGGGGGGCATCCTACAATGAGCAGTTCTTC
TRBJ1-6,TRBV12-3/TRBV12-4,-,-,CASSSSRNSYNSPLHF,TGTGCCAGCAGTTCCTCCAGGAATTCTTATAATTCACCCCTCCACTTT
TRBJ2-7,TRBV12-3/TRBV12-4,few,-,CASSLLNALGSLYEQYF,TGTGCCAGCAGTTTATTGAATGCCCTGGGTTCCCTCTACGAGCAGTACTTC
TRBJ2-5,TRBV28,-,TRBD1,CASRRTGVETQYF,TGTGCCAGCAGAAGAACAGGGGTGGAGACCCAGTACTTC
TRBJ2-3,TRBV6-5,-,-,CASSPGLGTAGITDTQYF,TGTGCCAGCAGCCCTGGATTGGGCACTGCGGGGATCACAGATACGCAGTATTTT
TRBJ2-7,TRBV6-1,many,-,CASSAGYEQYF,TGTGCCAGCAGTGCGGGGTACGAGCAGTACTTC
TRBJ2-1,TRBV11-2,few,-,CASSLVRRNNEQFF,TGTGCCAGCAGCTTAGTACGCAGAAACAATGAGCAGTTCTTC
TRBJ2-1,TRBV28,-,TRBD2,CASTDSGSREQFF,TGTGCCAGCACCGATAGCGGGAGCAGAGAGCAGTTCTTC
TRBJ2-2,TRBV10-3,-,-,CAIRDYRAQAGELFF,TGTGCCATCAGGGATTATAGGGCCCAGGCCGGGGAGCTGTTTTTT
TRBJ2-1,TRBV28,-,-,CDTQCDSSYNEQFF,TGTGATACACAATGCGATAGCTCCTACAATGAGCAGTTCTTC
TRBJ1-1,TRBV25-1,-,-,CASSVGGLNTEAFF,TGTGCCAGCAGTGTAGGGGGGTTGAACACTGAAGCTTTCTTT
TRBJ2-2,TRBV18,-,-,CASSSGRNTGELFF,TGTGCCAGCTCTTCGGGAAGAAACACCGGGGAGCTGTTTTTT
TRBJ2-7,TRBV2,-,-,CASSEARRKQYF,TGTGCCAGCAGTGAAGCGCGCCGCAAGCAGTACTTC
TRBJ1-1,TRBV2,-,TRBD1,CASTRGTMNTEAFF,TGTGCCAGCACCAGGGGGACAATGAACACTGAAGCTTTCTTT
TRBJ2-3,TRBV11-1,-,-,CASSLDDGPQYF,TGTGCCAGCAGCTTAGATGATGGACCGCAGTATTTT
TRBJ2-3,TRBV4-2,many,TRBD2,CASRSGGAADTQYF,TGTGCCAGCCGTAGCGGGGGGGCAGCGGATACGCAGTATTTT
TRBJ2-1,TRBV7-8,-,TRBD1,CASRYGDRGKFF,TGTGCCAGCAGATACGGGGACAGGGGGAAGTTCTTC
TRBJ2-5,TRBV15,many,TRBD2,CATSPTSGGAETQYF,TGTGCCACCAGCCCGACTAGCGGAGGGGCGGAGACCCAGTACTTC
TRBJ1-1,TRBV7-9,many,-,CASSSNTEAFF,TGTGCCAGCAGCTCTAACACTGAAGCTTTCTTT
TRBJ2-5,TRBV28,-,TRBD2,CASSYPSRIAGGQETQYF,TGTGCCAGCAGTTACCCCTCCCGGATAGCGGGGGGGCAAGAGACCCAGTACTTC
TRBJ1-2,TRBV28,many,-,CASSLPLGGGYTF,TGTGCCAGCAGTCTCCCTCTGGGGGGAGGCTACACCTTC
TRBJ2-7,TRBV29-1,-,-,CSVTGTSGLEQYF,TGCAGCGTCACCGGGACATCTGGTCTTGAGCAGTACTTC
TRBJ2-7,TRBV7-6,-,-,CASSREPGQPLNEQYF,TGTGCCAGCAGCCGTGAGCCGGGACAACCCCTTAACGAGCAGTACTTC
TRBJ1-2,TRBV3-1,few,-,CASSQDLYGYTF,TGTGCCAGCAGCCAAGATCTCTATGGCTACACCTTC
TRBJ1-1,TRBV6-5,-,-,CASSYLYRRNTEAFF,TGTGCCAGCAGTTACCTGTACAGAAGAAACACTGAAGCTTTCTTT
TRBJ1-5,TRBV12-2,many,-,CASHPFLRDRDSNQPQHF,TGTGCAAGTCACCCATTTTTGCGGGACAGGGATAGCAATCAGCCCCAGCATTTT
TRBJ2-5,TRBV18,-,-,CASSPNQETQYF,TGTGCCAGCTCACCAAACCAAGAGACCCAGTACTTC
TRBJ2-3,TRBV28,-,-,CASNPGRSHTDTQYF,TGTGCCAGCAATCCCGGACGGTCCCACACAGATACGCAGTATTTT
TRBJ2-1,TRBV5-1,few,-,CARSPQRDRYNEQFF,TGCGCCAGGAGTCCACAAAGGGATCGGTACAATGAGCAGTTCTTC
TRBJ1-4,TRBV20-1,few,-,CSARAGGEEKLFF,TGCAGTGCTAGAGCGGGGGGCGAGGAAAAACTGTTTTTT
TRBJ1-1,TRBV7-6,many,-,CASSSLEQGTVGTEAFF,TGTGCCAGCAGCTCACTTGAACAAGGGACGGTGGGCACTGAAGCTTTCTTT
TRBJ1-1,TRBV5-5,few,TRBD1,CASSPRTGAGEAFF,TGTGCCAGCAGCCCCCGGACAGGGGCGGGTGAAGCTTTCTTT
TRBJ2-1,TRBV7-8,many,-,CASREPGEQFF,TGTGCCAGCAGAGAGCCCGGTGAGCAGTTCTTC
TRBJ2-2,TRBV11-2,few,TRBD1,CASSPTTGLNTGELFF,TGTGCCAGCAGCCCCACGACAGGGCTGAACACCGGGGAGCTGTTTTTT
TRBJ2-2,TRBV3-1,-,TRBD1,CASSPMDRGTGELFF,TGTGCCAGCAGTCCTATGGACAGGGGTACCGGGGAGCTGTTTTTT
TRBJ2-1,TRBV19,-,-,CASSTGPRGYNEQFF,TGTGCCAGTAGTACGGGGCCGAGGGGATACAATGAGCAGTTCTTC
TRBJ1-1,TRBV3-1,-,-,CASSQMGTVNTEAFF,TGTGCCAGCAGCCAAATGGGGACGGTGAACACTGAAGCTTTCTTT
TRBJ1-5,TRBV20-1,few,-,CSARERRDYQPQHF,TGCAGTGCTAGAGAGAGGAGGGATTATCAGCCCCAGCATTTT